This T cell receptor (beta chain) was recorded in a study of early stage breast cancer tumors. Study details: ER+/PR+/HER2- status applied to about 70% of the 16 invasive breast tumors. Invasive lobular carcinomas made up four of 12 ER+/PR+/HER2- tumors.

Findings of the study overall: Comparing each tissue with blood distinguished tumor from normal in 14 of 16 patients. Most shared enriched TCRB sequences were commonly generated ones.

Libraries were prepared by immunoSEQ multiplex PCR; TCRdb keeps only in-frame clonotypes and omits some of them. The sample consists of under 30,000 clones, approximately 72% of them appearing once. Note on this clone: Its antigen is not identified.

Sample: blood. The origin of this receptor is a person aged 45-60 years with breast cancer.

The DNA of the CDR3 is TGTGCCAGCAGCTTGGGCGGGGGCCCAGATACGCAGTATTTT. It encodes CASSLGGGPDTQYF. The chain recombines TRBV7-9 with TRBJ2-3, with D possibly matching TRBD2 (7 bases). Germline values: CDR1 SEHNR, CDR2 FQNEAQ (reference sequence). Trimming left V 3 bases short and J 4 bases short, with 11 bases between. This CDR3 spans 14 amino acids.